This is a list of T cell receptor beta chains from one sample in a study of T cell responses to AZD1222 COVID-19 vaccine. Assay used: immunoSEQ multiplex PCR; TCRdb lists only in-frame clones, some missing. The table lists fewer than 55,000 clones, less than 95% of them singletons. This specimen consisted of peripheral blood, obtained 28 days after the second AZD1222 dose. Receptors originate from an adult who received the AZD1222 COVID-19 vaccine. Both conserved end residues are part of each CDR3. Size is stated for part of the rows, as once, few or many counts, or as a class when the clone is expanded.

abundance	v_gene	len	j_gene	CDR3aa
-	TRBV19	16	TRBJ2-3	CASNDILGTSTDTQYF
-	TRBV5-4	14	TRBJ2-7	CASSFEASSYEQYF
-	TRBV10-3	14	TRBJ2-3	CAIAQRGDTDTQYF
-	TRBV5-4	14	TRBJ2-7	CASSSARASNEQYF
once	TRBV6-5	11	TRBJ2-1	CASFRGHEQFF
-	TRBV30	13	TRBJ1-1	CAWSPTGGQGAFF
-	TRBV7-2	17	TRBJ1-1	CASSLALSQISTGEAFF
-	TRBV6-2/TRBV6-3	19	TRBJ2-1	CASSYSLAGGPVIYNEQFF
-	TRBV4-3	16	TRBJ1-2	CASSQDQGISTYGYTF
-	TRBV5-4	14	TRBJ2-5	CASSSPASQETQYF
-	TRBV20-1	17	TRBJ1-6	CSASVPDRGRINSPLHF
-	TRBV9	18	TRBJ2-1	CASSVGGGLAPFYNEQFF
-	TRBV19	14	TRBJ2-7	CASQRDSVDHEQYF
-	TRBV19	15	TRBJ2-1	CASSKSEGQYNEQFF
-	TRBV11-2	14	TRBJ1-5	CASSLDHRDQPQHF
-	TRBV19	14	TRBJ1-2	CASSIGGQGTGYTF
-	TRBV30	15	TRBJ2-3	CAWSVAGKSTDTQYF
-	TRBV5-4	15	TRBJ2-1	CASSRLGGGHDEQFF
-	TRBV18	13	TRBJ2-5	CASSLRGQETQYF
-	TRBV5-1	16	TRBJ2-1	CASSRGQVNSYNEQFF
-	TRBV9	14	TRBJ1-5	CASSADRGNQPQHF
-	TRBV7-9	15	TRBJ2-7	CASSPLGGGIYEQYF
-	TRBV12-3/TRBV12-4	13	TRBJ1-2	CASSGINRDGYTF
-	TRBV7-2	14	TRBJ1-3	CASSFLGTGNTIYF
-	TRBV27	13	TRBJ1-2	CASSRDGSYGYTF
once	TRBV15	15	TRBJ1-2	CATSRQGGANYGYTF
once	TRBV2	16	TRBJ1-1	CASSGRAVGSRTEAFF
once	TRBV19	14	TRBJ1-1	CASRIQTGNTEAFF